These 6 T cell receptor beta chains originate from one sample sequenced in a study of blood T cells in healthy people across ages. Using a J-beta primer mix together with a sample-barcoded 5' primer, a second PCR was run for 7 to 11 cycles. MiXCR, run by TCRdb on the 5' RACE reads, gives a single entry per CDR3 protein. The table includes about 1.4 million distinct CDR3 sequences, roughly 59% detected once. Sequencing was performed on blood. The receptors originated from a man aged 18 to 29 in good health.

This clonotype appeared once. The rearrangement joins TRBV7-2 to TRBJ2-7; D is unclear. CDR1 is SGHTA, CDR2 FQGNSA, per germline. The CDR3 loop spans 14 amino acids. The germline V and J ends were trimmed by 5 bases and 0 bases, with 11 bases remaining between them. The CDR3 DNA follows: TGTGCCAGCAGCATGACACCCAACTCCTACGAGCAGTACTTC. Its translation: CASSMTPNSYEQYF.

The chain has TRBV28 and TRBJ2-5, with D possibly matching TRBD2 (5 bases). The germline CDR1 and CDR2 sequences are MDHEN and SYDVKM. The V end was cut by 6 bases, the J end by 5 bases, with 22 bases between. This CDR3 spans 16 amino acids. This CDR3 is CASSTPLVLAVETQYF. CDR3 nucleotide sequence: TGTGCCAGCAGCACCCCACTAGTTCTTGCGGTGGAGACCCAGTACTTC.

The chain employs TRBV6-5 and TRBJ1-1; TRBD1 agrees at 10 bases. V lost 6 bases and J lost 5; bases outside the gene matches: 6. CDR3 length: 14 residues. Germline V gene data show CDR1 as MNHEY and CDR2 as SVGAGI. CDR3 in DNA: TGTGCCAGCAGAGAGGACAGGGGGGTGACTGAAGCTTTCTTT. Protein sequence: CASREDRGVTEAFF.

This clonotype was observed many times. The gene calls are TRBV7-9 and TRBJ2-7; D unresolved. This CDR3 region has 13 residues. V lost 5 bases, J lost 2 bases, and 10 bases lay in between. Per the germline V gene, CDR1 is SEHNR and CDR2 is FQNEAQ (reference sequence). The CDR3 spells CASSATGTYEQYF. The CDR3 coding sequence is TGTGCCAGCAGCGCGACCGGTACCTACGAGCAGTACTTC.

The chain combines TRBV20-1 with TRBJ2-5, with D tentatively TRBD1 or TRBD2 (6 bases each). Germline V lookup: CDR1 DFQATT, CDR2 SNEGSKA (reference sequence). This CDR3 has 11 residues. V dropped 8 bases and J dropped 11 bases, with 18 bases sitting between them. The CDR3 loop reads CSRSGDNEQYF. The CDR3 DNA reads TGCAGTCGGTCGGGGGACAATGAGCAGTACTTC.

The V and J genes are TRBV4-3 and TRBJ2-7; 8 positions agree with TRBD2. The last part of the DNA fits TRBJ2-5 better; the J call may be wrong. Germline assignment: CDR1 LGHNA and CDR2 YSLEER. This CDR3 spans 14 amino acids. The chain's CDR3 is CASSQRGGPETQYF. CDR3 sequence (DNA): TGCGCCAGCAGCCAACGGGGGGGACCTGAGACCCAGTACTTC.